This TCR beta chain is drawn from a study of blood T cell repertoires in COVID-19. Study-wide context: T cells, B-cell-depleted T cells, or PBMCs supplied cDNA or gDNA.

Only in-frame clones appear in the TCRdb table, and some are missing; sequencing was by immunoSEQ multiplex PCR. This sample yields approximately 280,000 clones, of which nearly 90% are seen a single time; 9.4% belongs to the top ten. This clone appeared a few times. CDR1 MNHEY and CDR2 SVGAGI come from the germline V gene. Trimming left V 10 bases short and J 2 bases short, with 20 bases between. CDR3 length: 15 residues. This sequence originates from a man aged 18 to 30 with active or convalescent COVID-19. The gene calls are TRBV6-5 and TRBJ1-1, with a tentative D call TRBD1 (5 bases). The specimen was peripheral blood. CDR3 region: CATAPWGDRNTEAFF. Here the CDR3 DNA reads TGTGCCACCGCACCCTGGGGGGACCGTAACACTGAAGCTTTCTTT.